A single sample gave rise to the 2 T cell receptor beta chains below, sequenced in a study of human thymus T cells. This table comes from immunoSEQ multiplex PCR, and its TCRdb copy is limited to in-frame clones, with some not included. This table has 35,000 to 55,000 clones, 94% appearing once. Source material: blood. The receptors here all came from a boy less than two years old with a congenital heart defect but otherwise immunologically healthy.

V is TRBV11-2 and J is TRBJ2-7; 9 bases fit TRBD1. The CDR3 extends over 14 amino acids. Looked up from germline, CDR1 is SGHAT and CDR2 is FQNNGV. The ends lost 3 bases at V and 3 bases at J; junction bases unmatched: 3. CDR3 nucleotide sequence: TGTGCCAGCAGCTTCGGGACAGGGTACTACGAGCAGTACTTC. This codes for CASSFGTGYYEQYF.

The rearrangement joins TRBV11-2 to TRBJ2-5; either TRBD1 or TRBD2 may supply D (5 bases each). V was clipped by 1 base and J by 0 bases, with 9 bases between them. In germline, CDR1 is SGHAT, CDR2 FQNNGV. The CDR3 contains 15 residues. CDR3 in DNA: TGTGCCAGCAGCTTAGGGGGGTCAAACCAAGAGACCCAGTACTTC. This sequence encodes CASSLGGSNQETQYF. The entire variable domain, with the rest obtained from reference TRBV11-2 and TRBJ2-5, is as follows: EAGVAQSPRYKIIEKRQSVAFWCNPISGHATLYWYQQILGQGPKLLIQFQNNGVVDDSQLPKDRFSAERLKGVDSTLKIQPAKLEDSAVYLCASSLGGSNQETQYFGPGTRLLVL.